Listed below are T cell receptor beta chains from one sample, sequenced in a study of CD8 T cells in Susac syndrome. TCRdb processed the immunoSEQ multiplex PCR reads anew with MiXCR; each CDR3 protein has one entry. The table lists about 200,000 distinct CDR3 sequences, roughly 92% of them singletons. Sequencing used CD4+ T cells from PBMCs. These receptors originate from a human donor in good health. Each CDR3 is given with its conserved first and last residue. A D gene is named only where the DNA matches it firmly. Size values are once, few and many counts, or a class for expanded clones, and some rows have none.

clone_size j_call d_call v_call cdr3_nt cdr3_aa
- TRBJ2-5 - TRBV19 TGTGCCAGTAGTATCTATGGGGGGCTTGGAGAGACCCAGTACTTC CASSIYGGLGETQYF
- TRBJ1-2 - TRBV12-3/TRBV12-4 TGTGCCAGCAGTTTAAGTGGGGCTGGCTATGGCTACACCTTC CASSLSGAGYGYTF
- TRBJ2-5 - TRBV20-1 TGCAGTGCTACCCAGGGAGAGACCCAGTACTTC CSATQGETQYF
- TRBJ1-2 - TRBV6-2/TRBV6-3 TGTGCCAGCAGTTACCTTAATGGCTACACCTTC CASSYLNGYTF
once TRBJ2-2 - TRBV30 TGTGCCTGGAGGGGCGCTCCTGCCGGGGAGCTGTTTTTT CAWRGAPAGELFF
- TRBJ2-5 - TRBV28 TGTGCCAGCAGGGCCCATGGACAAGAGACCCAGTACTTC CASRAHGQETQYF
once TRBJ2-3 TRBD2 TRBV20-1 TGCAGTGCCCACGGGCCTAGCGGGGGCACAGATACGCAGTATTTT CSAHGPSGGTDTQYF
- TRBJ2-2 - TRBV4-1 TGCGCCAGCAGCCAAGCCCGTTTGAACACCGGGGAGCTGTTTTTT CASSQARLNTGELFF
- TRBJ2-1 - TRBV11-2 TGTGCCAGCAGCTTAGCGGGGCAGGCCAATGAGCAGTTCTTC CASSLAGQANEQFF
- TRBJ1-5 TRBD1 TRBV5-1 TGCGCCAGCAGCTGGGGTCCAGGGGGAATTGGCAATCAGCCCCAGCATTTT CASSWGPGGIGNQPQHF
- TRBJ2-6 TRBD1 TRBV7-9 TGTGCCAGCAGCGGGGGACAGATCTCTGGGGCCAACGTCCTGACTTTC CASSGGQISGANVLTF
- TRBJ1-1 - TRBV29-1 TGCAGCGTCCCATGGGGGCGGACGAACACTGAAGCTTTCTTT CSVPWGRTNTEAFF
- TRBJ1-1 - TRBV7-9 TGTGCCAGCAGCTCGGGGGGCGGGGGCGTTGGGACTGAAGCTTTCTTT CASSSGGGGVGTEAFF
- TRBJ2-6 - TRBV19 TGTGCCAGTAGTATCACGAGCTCTGGGGCCAACGTCCTGACTTTC CASSITSSGANVLTF
- TRBJ2-4 TRBD1 TRBV2 TGTGCCAGCCGGACAGGGTCCAAAAACATTCAGTACTTC CASRTGSKNIQYF
- TRBJ1-5 - TRBV6-6 TGTGCCAGCAGTTACGAAGGGGTTCGGAGCAATCAGCCCCAGCATTTT CASSYEGVRSNQPQHF
once TRBJ2-1 - TRBV27 TGTGCCAGCAGTGTGCGGCGGGGTTACAATGAGCAGTTCTTC CASSVRRGYNEQFF
- TRBJ1-1 - TRBV30 TGTGCCTGGAGTGTTGGGTCTGAAGCTTTCTTT CAWSVGSEAFF
- TRBJ1-2 TRBD1 TRBV29-1 TGCAGCGCCGGGGGACAGGGGACGTCTTACTATGGCTACACCTTC CSAGGQGTSYYGYTF
once TRBJ2-2 - TRBV27 TGTGCCAGCAAGAACACAGGGTACCGGAACACCGGGGAGCTGTTTTTT CASKNTGYRNTGELFF